Listed below are T cell receptor beta chains from one sample, sequenced in a study of technical replicates of blood from a few donors. Generated by immunoSEQ multiplex PCR, the TCRdb table keeps only in-frame clones and is missing some. This sample yields roughly 65,000 clones, of which roughly 88% are seen a single time; 3.5% to 5.5% belongs to the top ten. The specimen was PBMCs. The receptor set was obtained from a human donor in good health. Some clones in this sample may be carry-over from other donors' samples. The CDR3 runs from the conserved cysteine through the conserved F or W. The D gene is left open where the match is weak. Not every row has a clone size; where given, it reads once, few, many or a size class.

.	TRBV19	TRBJ2-7	.	CASSIEDSYEQYF	TGTGCCAGTAGTATTGAGGACAGCTACGAGCAGTACTTC
few	TRBV9	TRBJ2-7	TRBD2	CASSPTSGSSYEQYF	TGTGCCAGCAGCCCGACTAGCGGGAGCTCCTACGAGCAGTACTTC
.	TRBV4-3	TRBJ2-7	TRBD2	CASSQTSASYEQYF	TGCGCCAGCAGCCAAACTAGCGCCTCCTACGAGCAGTACTTC
.	TRBV4-1	TRBJ2-4	TRBD2	CASSQGLVGGRVVEAKNIQYF	TGCGCCAGCAGCCAAGGTCTTGTGGGAGGGCGGGTGGTTGAGGCCAAAAACATTCAGTACTTC
.	TRBV11-2	TRBJ2-5	TRBD2	CASSLRGGGAYSETQYF	TGTGCCAGCAGCTTAAGGGGCGGGGGGGCTTACTCAGAGACCCAGTACTTC
.	TRBV7-7	TRBJ2-5	TRBD2	CASSKSGGEGETQYF	TGTGCCAGCAGCAAGAGCGGGGGAGAAGGAGAGACCCAGTACTTC
.	TRBV12-5	TRBJ2-3	TRBD2	CASGLVLAGVLDTQYF	TGTGCTAGTGGTTTAGTTTTAGCGGGGGTTTTAGATACGCAGTATTTT
.	TRBV21-1	TRBJ2-3	.	CASTYAGQGTDTQYF	TGTGCCAGCACGTATGCCGGACAGGGAACAGATACGCAGTATTTT
.	TRBV14	TRBJ2-1	.	CASSQVGRLEANEQFF	TGTGCCAGCAGCCAAGTAGGGCGACTAGAGGCCAATGAGCAGTTCTTC
.	TRBV25-1	TRBJ1-3	.	CASSRSSGNTIYF	TGTGCCAGCAGTCGGAGCTCTGGAAACACCATATATTTT
.	TRBV30	TRBJ1-2	.	CAWSDVRGGLYGYTF	TGTGCCTGGAGTGATGTTAGGGGGGGACTCTATGGCTACACCTTC
.	TRBV5-4	TRBJ2-3	TRBD1	CASSEDRVAQYF	TGTGCCAGCAGCGAAGACAGGGTGGCGCAGTATTTT
.	TRBV6-1	TRBJ2-3	TRBD1	CASSGTGETDTQYF	TGTGCCAGCAGTGGGACAGGGGAAACAGATACGCAGTATTTT
.	TRBV27	TRBJ1-2	.	CASSNTGLGYTF	TGTGCCAGTAGTAATACAGGGTTAGGCTACACCTTC
.	TRBV11-2	TRBJ2-1	.	CASSFLRGDYNEQFF	TGTGCCAGCAGCTTTCTACGGGGAGACTACAATGAGCAGTTCTTC
.	TRBV4-2	TRBJ2-7	.	CASSHVGQGKVEQYF	TGTGCCAGCAGCCACGTCGGCCAGGGGAAAGTCGAGCAGTACTTC
.	TRBV6-6	TRBJ2-7	.	CASSNPDSRGEQYF	TGTGCCAGCAGTAACCCTGACTCAAGAGGCGAGCAGTACTTC
.	TRBV5-1	TRBJ2-3	.	CASRGGTDTQYF	TGCGCCAGCAGGGGGGGAACAGATACGCAGTATTTT
.	TRBV15	TRBJ1-5	.	CATSRFRAGQVYNQPQHF	TGTGCCACCAGCAGATTTCGAGCGGGTCAGGTCTACAATCAGCCCCAGCATTTT
once	TRBV6-1	TRBJ2-1	.	CASSEIGANSYNEQFF	TGTGCCAGCAGTGAAATTGGGGCCAACTCGTACAATGAGCAGTTCTTC
.	TRBV18	TRBJ2-5	TRBD2	CASSPPGTKLEQETQYF	TGTGCCAGCTCACCACCGGGGACTAAACTTGAACAAGAGACCCAGTACTTC
.	TRBV9	TRBJ1-5	.	CASSVGPTQGENQPQHF	TGTGCCAGCAGCGTAGGACCCACACAGGGAGAGAATCAGCCCCAGCATTTT
.	TRBV5-5	TRBJ1-1	.	CASSHVRGTDEAFF	TGTGCCAGCAGCCACGTCCGGGGGACGGATGAAGCTTTCTTT
.	TRBV4-3	TRBJ1-3	.	CASSQVGSSGNTIYF	TGCGCCAGCAGCCAAGTGGGCAGCTCTGGAAACACCATATATTTT
.	TRBV19	TRBJ2-1	.	CASSPEARGSEQFF	TGTGCCAGTAGCCCGGAGGCCCGGGGGAGTGAGCAGTTCTTC
.	TRBV4-1	TRBJ1-4	.	CASSQLTGQWANEKLFF	TGCGCCAGCAGCCAATTAACAGGACAGTGGGCGAATGAAAAACTGTTTTTT
.	TRBV7-9	TRBJ2-3	.	CASSLLITQYF	TGTGCCAGCAGCCTCCTAATTACGCAGTATTTT
once	TRBV5-6	TRBJ2-5	TRBD2	CASSLWLAGPGTQYF	TGTGCCAGCAGCTTGTGGCTAGCGGGCCCGGGGACCCAGTACTTC
.	TRBV14	TRBJ2-4	.	CASSQDLTQAIQYF	TGTGCCAGCAGCCAAGATCTTACACAGGCCATTCAGTACTTC
few	TRBV6-4	TRBJ2-3	TRBD2	CASRLAGGSTDTQYF	TGTGCCAGCAGGCTAGCGGGGGGCAGCACAGATACGCAGTATTTT
.	TRBV7-9	TRBJ2-1	TRBD2	CASSPVVGLAENEQFF	TGTGCCAGCAGCCCAGTGGTGGGACTAGCGGAGAATGAGCAGTTCTTC
.	TRBV9	TRBJ2-3	TRBD2	CASSATSGTSTDTQYF	TGTGCCAGCAGCGCAACGAGCGGGACGAGCACAGATACGCAGTATTTT
.	TRBV15	TRBJ2-2	.	CATRHGESVGELFF	TGTGCCACCCGTCACGGGGAGTCAGTGGGGGAGCTGTTTTTT